The 29 T cell receptor beta chains given below trace back to one sample, sequenced in a study of cytomegalovirus exposure and HLA in healthy donors. A multiplex PCR was run with 60 Vbeta primers and 13 Jbeta primers. Only in-frame clones appear in the TCRdb table, and some are missing; sequencing was by immunoSEQ multiplex PCR. The profile shows around 100,000 clones, roughly 75% of them singletons. Sequenced: PBMCs. The receptor source for this set is a man aged 25-40 years in good health and CMV-seronegative.

The chain carries TRBV18 and TRBJ2-7; a possible D gene is TRBD2 (5 bases). Germline CDR1 and CDR2: KGHSH and LQKENI. Trimming left V 2 bases short and J 3 bases short, with 5 bases between. The CDR3 has 12 amino acids. The CDR3 here is CASSPEGYEQYF. CDR3 nucleotide sequence: TGTGCCAGCTCACCAGAGGGCTACGAGCAGTACTTC.

This clone was counted only a few times. This chain connects TRBV9 to TRBJ1-1; D is ambiguous. This CDR3 region has 13 residues. CDR1 is SGDLS, CDR2 YYNGEE, per germline. The ends were cut back, 4 bases at V and 2 bases at J, with 9 bases in the middle. DNA for the CDR3: TGTGCCAGCAGCCCTACTCCTAACACTGAAGCTTTCTTT. Residues: CASSPTPNTEAFF.

The chain recombines TRBV7-2 with TRBJ1-1; D gene uncertain. The length of the CDR3 is 15 residues. The V end lost 5 bases, the J end lost 5 bases, and 18 bases lay between the germline ends. Germline assignment: CDR1 SGHTA and CDR2 FQGNSA. The CDR3 sequence: CASSRGSPPGTEAFF. DNA for the CDR3: TGTGCCAGCAGCCGCGGGTCCCCGCCGGGGACTGAAGCTTTCTTT.

The chain employs TRBV6-1 and TRBJ1-2; 10 bases align to TRBD1. The CDR3 has 21 amino acids. The ends lost 2 bases at V and 1 base at J; junction bases unmatched: 19. Germline-derived CDR1 and CDR2 are MNHNS and SASEGT. CDR3 protein: CASSEYRDRGPQAPFNYGYTF. Here the CDR3 DNA reads TGTGCCAGCAGTGAATACCGGGACAGGGGACCACAAGCACCTTTTAACTATGGCTACACCTTC.

The V and J genes are TRBV30 and TRBJ1-1, with 8 bases matching TRBD1. The V and J ends lost 0 bases and 4 bases, in that order; junction bases with no gene match: 10. There are 16 residues in the CDR3. Germline CDR1 and CDR2: GTSNPN and SVGIG (reference sequence). The DNA of the CDR3 is TGTGCCTGGAGTGTATGGGGTCAGGGGGCGGGCACTGAAGCTTTCTTT. As protein: CAWSVWGQGAGTEAFF.

This chain connects TRBV5-4 to TRBJ2-5; possibly TRBD1 for D (6 bases). The V gene's germline CDR1 is SGHNT and CDR2 YYREEE (reference sequence). The CDR3 extends over 15 amino acids. V was cut by 4 bases and J by 11 bases, with 24 bases left in between. The CDR3 sequence is CASSPPVGGIGEQYF. The CDR3, as DNA: TGTGCCAGCAGCCCTCCGGTAGGGGGAATTGGGGAGCAGTACTTC.

V and J are TRBV7-9 and TRBJ2-5; D is perhaps TRBD1 (6 bases). V lost 0 bases, J lost 5 bases, and 13 bases lay in between. The CDR3 consists of 15 residues. Germline CDR1 reads SEHNR; CDR2 reads FQNEAQ (reference sequence). CDR3 bases: TGTGCCAGCAGCTTAGCGAAGGGGGAGCAGGAGACCCAGTACTTC. Its protein product is CASSLAKGEQETQYF.

This chain connects TRBV15 to TRBJ1-1, with 9 positions matching TRBD1. The CDR3 is made up of 14 amino acids. Per the germline V gene, CDR1 is LNHNV and CDR2 is YYDKDF (reference sequence). The trim removed 3 bases at V and 4 bases at J, leaving 3 bases unmatched. CDR3 coding DNA: TGTGCCACCAGCAGCTGGACAGGGGCCACTGAAGCTTTCTTT. This encodes CATSSWTGATEAFF.

The chain has TRBV4-3 and TRBJ1-4; 7 bases fit TRBD1. The CDR3 sequence is 16 residues long. Unmatched junction bases numbered 5, after V lost 1 base and J lost 3 bases. Per the germline V gene, CDR1 is LGHNA and CDR2 is YSLEER. The CDR3 reads CASSQVGGQANEKLFF. As DNA, the CDR3 is TGCGCCAGCAGCCAAGTCGGAGGACAGGCTAATGAAAAACTGTTTTTT.

The chain uses TRBV7-9 and TRBJ1-2; 8 bases agree with TRBD1. Per the germline V gene, CDR1 is SEHNR and CDR2 is FQNEAQ (reference sequence). V gave up 5 bases and J gave up 4 bases; unmatched junction bases: 6. The CDR3 is 14 residues long. The CDR3, as DNA: TGTGCCAGCAGCCCCCCCCAGGGGGCCTATGGCTACACCTTC. This sequence encodes CASSPPQGAYGYTF.

The chain employs TRBV5-4 and TRBJ1-1; 8 bases align to TRBD1. J lost 7 bases, V lost 4 bases, and 12 bases had no gene match. The CDR3 contains 15 residues. Germline assignment: CDR1 SGHNT and CDR2 YYREEE (reference sequence). CDR3 in DNA: TGTGCCAGCAGCCGCGACCCAGGGGGCGCAATTGAAGCTTTCTTT. Its translation: CASSRDPGGAIEAFF.

This sequence joins TRBV10-3 and TRBJ1-3; D unresolved. The CDR3 sequence is 15 residues long. V lost 8 bases to trimming and J lost 0 bases, with 14 bases between them. The V gene's germline CDR1 is ENHRY and CDR2 SYGVKD. The CDR3 coding sequence is TGTGCCATCCTACGCCCTTTATTCTCTGGAAACACCATATATTTT. It encodes CAILRPLFSGNTIYF.

The rearrangement links TRBV19 to TRBJ1-1; TRBD1 aligns across 12 bases. The CDR3 consists of 15 residues. Looked up from germline, CDR1 is LNHDA and CDR2 is SQIVND (reference sequence). The trim removed 11 bases at V and 8 bases at J, leaving 15 bases unmatched. CDR3 residues: CAVTSRDRGRQEAFF. In DNA form, the CDR3 reads TGTGCCGTTACAAGCCGGGACAGGGGGCGTCAAGAAGCTTTCTTT.

The chain joins TRBV5-1 to TRBJ2-1, with 11 bases that match TRBD1. Per the germline V gene, CDR1 is SGHRS and CDR2 is YFSETQ. The CDR3 spans 15 residues. Trimming at V came to 4 bases and at J to 1 base, leaving 1 base not matched to a gene. The CDR3 here is CASSGTGGSYNEQFF. CDR3 DNA: TGCGCCAGCAGCGGGACAGGGGGATCCTACAATGAGCAGTTCTTC.

A single count supports this clone. The chain couples TRBV10-3 to TRBJ1-1; D call uncertain. CDR1 and CDR2 from the germline V gene are ENHRY and SYGVKD. Trimming removed 2 bases at V and 1 base at J, with 5 bases between. The CDR3 totals 13 residues. The CDR3 DNA sequence: TGTGCCATCAGTGAGCTAAAGAACACTGAAGCTTTCTTT. It codes for CAISELKNTEAFF.

The rearrangement joins TRBV7-3 to TRBJ2-1, with 14 bases lining up with TRBD2. V was clipped by 3 bases and J by 6 bases; unmatched bases: 4. CDR3 length equals 16 residues. Germline V gene sequence: CDR1 SGHTA, CDR2 FQGTGA. In DNA, the CDR3 is TGTGCCAGCAGCTTCCGACTAGCGGGGGGGATCAATGAGCAGTTCTTC. Translating it yields CASSFRLAGGINEQFF.

V is TRBV5-4 and J is TRBJ2-2; TRBD1 aligns across 8 bases. Germline CDR1 is SGHNT and CDR2 is YYREEE (reference sequence). V shed 0 bases and J 6 bases; nucleotides not matched to a gene: 7. CDR3 length: 16 residues. CDR3 nucleotides: TGTGCCAGCAGCTTGGTCGGCAGGGGGCATTCCGGGGAGCTGTTTTTT. As protein: CASSLVGRGHSGELFF.

This sequence joins TRBV5-6 and TRBJ2-5, with D hard to call. Germline V gene data show CDR1 as SGHDT and CDR2 as YYEEEE. The CDR3 covers 13 residues. V was shortened by 1 base and J by 2 bases, with 6 bases between the two germline ends. As DNA, the CDR3 is TGTGCCAGCAGCTTGACTACACAAGAGACCCAGTACTTC. Translated: CASSLTTQETQYF. The whole variable domain, filled in from reference TRBV5-6 and TRBJ2-5, reads DAGVTQSPTHLIKTRGQQVTLRCSPKSGHDTVSWYQQALGQGPQFIFQYYEEEERQRGNFPDRFSGHQFPNYSSELNVNALLLGDSALYLCASSLTTQETQYFGPGTRLLVL.

Points on this clone: One junction end disagrees with the germline gene, perhaps due to a read error. The chain couples TRBV9 to TRBJ1-1, with 7 bases matching TRBD1. The germline V gene has CDR1 SGDLS and CDR2 YYNGEE. This CDR3 contains 13 residues. The CDR3 here is CASSVGGYTEAFF. CDR3 in DNA: TGTGCCAGCAGTGTAGGGGGCTACACTGAAGCTTTCTTT.

This chain uses TRBV6-4 with TRBJ1-5; D ambiguous. This CDR3 region has 16 residues. CDR1 is MRHNA, CDR2 SNTAGT, per germline. The V end was cut by 3 bases, the J end by 0 bases, with 12 bases between. The CDR3 is CASSDRTDYSNQPQHF. The CDR3 DNA reads TGTGCCAGCAGTGATAGGACGGACTATAGCAATCAGCCCCAGCATTTT.

The gene calls are TRBV5-4 and TRBJ2-1; 9 nucleotides align to TRBD2. The J segment lost 13 bases and the V segment lost 0 bases, leaving 8 bases of the junction unmatched. The CDR3 covers 14 residues. The germline V gene has CDR1 SGHNT and CDR2 YYREEE (reference sequence). The CDR3 nucleotides read TGTGCCAGCAGCTTGGAGCCGCGGGGGGGCAATCAGTTCTTC. The encoded protein is CASSLEPRGGNQFF.

The chain has TRBV11-2 and TRBJ1-2; a possible D gene is TRBD1 (5 bases). Trimming removed 4 bases at V and 7 bases at J, with 16 bases between. The CDR3 runs to 14 residues. Germline CDR1 SGHAT, CDR2 FQNNGV. This chain's CDR3 is CASSSVRSGVGYTF. The CDR3 DNA follows: TGTGCCAGCAGCTCGGTCCGGTCGGGGGTTGGCTACACCTTC.

This chain connects TRBV11-2 to TRBJ2-7; a weak D match, TRBD2 (5 bases). In germline, CDR1 is SGHAT, CDR2 FQNNGV. This CDR3 contains 13 residues. V gave up 5 bases and J gave up 5 bases, with 13 bases separating them. The CDR3 DNA reads as TGTGCCAGCAGCCCAACTAGGAATCACGAGCAGTACTTC. Amino acids: CASSPTRNHEQYF.

V is TRBV5-4 and J is TRBJ1-6; 9 nucleotides line up with TRBD1. The V gene end was trimmed by 4 bases and the J gene end by 10 bases; junction bases not matched to a gene: 9. The length of the CDR3 is 15 residues. CDR1 SGHNT and CDR2 YYREEE come from the germline V gene (reference sequence). CDR3 in amino acids: CASSPNRDRVSPLHF. CDR3 nucleotide sequence: TGTGCCAGCAGCCCCAATAGGGACAGGGTCTCACCCCTCCACTTT.

This rearrangement joins TRBV10-2 to TRBJ2-7; perhaps TRBD2 as D (5 bases). This CDR3 has 12 amino acids. Trimming removed 6 bases at V and 4 bases at J, with 10 bases between. Germline V gene sequence: CDR1 WSHSY, CDR2 SAAADI. This CDR3 is CASSGGWYEQYF. Here the CDR3 DNA reads TGCGCCAGCAGCGGCGGGTGGTACGAGCAGTACTTC.

This clone has more than one count but fewer than ten. V is TRBV14 and J is TRBJ2-1; TRBD2 matches at 11 bases. Germline V gene sequence: CDR1 SGHDN, CDR2 FVKESK. CDR3 length: 17 residues. After removal of 0 bases from V and 8 bases from J, the junction contained 9 bases not matched to a gene. The CDR3 region is CASSQDQGSGRGHEQFF. As DNA, the CDR3 is TGTGCCAGCAGCCAAGATCAGGGTAGCGGGAGGGGACATGAGCAGTTCTTC.

This chain uses TRBV12-5 with TRBJ2-5; D perhaps matches TRBD2 (6 bases). TRBJ2-7 explains the end of the DNA better; the J call may be wrong. Germline loops: CDR1 LGHNT, CDR2 FRNRAP. This CDR3 region has 17 residues. The CDR3 region is CASGLGLASNLGYEQYF. CDR3 DNA sequence: TGTGCTAGTGGTTTGGGCCTAGCGTCCAACTTGGGATACGAGCAGTACTTC.

The chain's CDR3 is CASSLVMAGQNEQFF. The CDR3 bases are TGCGCCAGCAGCTTGGTGATGGCAGGACAAAATGAGCAGTTCTTC. The chain employs TRBV5-1 and TRBJ2-1, with a weak D call TRBD1 (5 bases). V lost 0 bases, J lost 7 bases, and 14 bases lay in between. The CDR3 length is 15 residues. Germline CDR1 and CDR2: SGHRS and YFSETQ.

This chain joins TRBV30 and TRBJ1-2; D not resolved. Per the germline V gene, CDR1 is GTSNPN and CDR2 is SVGIG (reference sequence). CDR3 length: 14 amino acids. V lost 5 bases to trimming and J lost 2 bases, with 15 bases between them. Here the CDR3 reads CAWYTSGSNYGYTF. CDR3 nucleotide sequence: TGTGCCTGGTACACGTCGGGGTCCAACTATGGCTACACCTTC.